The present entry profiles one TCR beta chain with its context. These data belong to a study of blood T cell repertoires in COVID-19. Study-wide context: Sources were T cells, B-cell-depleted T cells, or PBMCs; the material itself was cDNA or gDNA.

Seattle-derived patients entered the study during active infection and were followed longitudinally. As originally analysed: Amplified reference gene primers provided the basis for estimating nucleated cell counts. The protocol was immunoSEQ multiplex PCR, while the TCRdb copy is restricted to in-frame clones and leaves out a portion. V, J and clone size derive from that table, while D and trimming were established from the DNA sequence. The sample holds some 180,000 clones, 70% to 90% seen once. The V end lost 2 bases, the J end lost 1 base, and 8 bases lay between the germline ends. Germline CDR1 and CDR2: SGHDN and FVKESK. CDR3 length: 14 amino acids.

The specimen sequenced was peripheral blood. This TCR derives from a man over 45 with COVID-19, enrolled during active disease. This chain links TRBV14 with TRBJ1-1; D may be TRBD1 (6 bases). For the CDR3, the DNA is TGTGCCAGCAGCCAACTCAGGGGGAACACTGAAGCTTTCTTT. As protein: CASSQLRGNTEAFF.